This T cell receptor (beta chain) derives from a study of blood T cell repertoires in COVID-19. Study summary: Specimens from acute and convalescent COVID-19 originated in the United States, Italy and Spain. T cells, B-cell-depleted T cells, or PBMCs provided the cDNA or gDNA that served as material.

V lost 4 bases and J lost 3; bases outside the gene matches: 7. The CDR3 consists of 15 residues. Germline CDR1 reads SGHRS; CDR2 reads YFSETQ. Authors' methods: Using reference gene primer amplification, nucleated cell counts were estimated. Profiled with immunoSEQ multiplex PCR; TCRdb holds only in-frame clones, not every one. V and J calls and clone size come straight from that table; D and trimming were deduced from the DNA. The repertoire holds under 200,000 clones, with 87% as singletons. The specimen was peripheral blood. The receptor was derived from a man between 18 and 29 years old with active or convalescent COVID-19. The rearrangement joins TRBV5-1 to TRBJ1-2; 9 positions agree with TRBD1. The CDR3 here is CASSVNRGPHYGYTF. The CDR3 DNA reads TGCGCCAGCAGCGTCAACAGGGGGCCTCACTATGGCTACACCTTC.